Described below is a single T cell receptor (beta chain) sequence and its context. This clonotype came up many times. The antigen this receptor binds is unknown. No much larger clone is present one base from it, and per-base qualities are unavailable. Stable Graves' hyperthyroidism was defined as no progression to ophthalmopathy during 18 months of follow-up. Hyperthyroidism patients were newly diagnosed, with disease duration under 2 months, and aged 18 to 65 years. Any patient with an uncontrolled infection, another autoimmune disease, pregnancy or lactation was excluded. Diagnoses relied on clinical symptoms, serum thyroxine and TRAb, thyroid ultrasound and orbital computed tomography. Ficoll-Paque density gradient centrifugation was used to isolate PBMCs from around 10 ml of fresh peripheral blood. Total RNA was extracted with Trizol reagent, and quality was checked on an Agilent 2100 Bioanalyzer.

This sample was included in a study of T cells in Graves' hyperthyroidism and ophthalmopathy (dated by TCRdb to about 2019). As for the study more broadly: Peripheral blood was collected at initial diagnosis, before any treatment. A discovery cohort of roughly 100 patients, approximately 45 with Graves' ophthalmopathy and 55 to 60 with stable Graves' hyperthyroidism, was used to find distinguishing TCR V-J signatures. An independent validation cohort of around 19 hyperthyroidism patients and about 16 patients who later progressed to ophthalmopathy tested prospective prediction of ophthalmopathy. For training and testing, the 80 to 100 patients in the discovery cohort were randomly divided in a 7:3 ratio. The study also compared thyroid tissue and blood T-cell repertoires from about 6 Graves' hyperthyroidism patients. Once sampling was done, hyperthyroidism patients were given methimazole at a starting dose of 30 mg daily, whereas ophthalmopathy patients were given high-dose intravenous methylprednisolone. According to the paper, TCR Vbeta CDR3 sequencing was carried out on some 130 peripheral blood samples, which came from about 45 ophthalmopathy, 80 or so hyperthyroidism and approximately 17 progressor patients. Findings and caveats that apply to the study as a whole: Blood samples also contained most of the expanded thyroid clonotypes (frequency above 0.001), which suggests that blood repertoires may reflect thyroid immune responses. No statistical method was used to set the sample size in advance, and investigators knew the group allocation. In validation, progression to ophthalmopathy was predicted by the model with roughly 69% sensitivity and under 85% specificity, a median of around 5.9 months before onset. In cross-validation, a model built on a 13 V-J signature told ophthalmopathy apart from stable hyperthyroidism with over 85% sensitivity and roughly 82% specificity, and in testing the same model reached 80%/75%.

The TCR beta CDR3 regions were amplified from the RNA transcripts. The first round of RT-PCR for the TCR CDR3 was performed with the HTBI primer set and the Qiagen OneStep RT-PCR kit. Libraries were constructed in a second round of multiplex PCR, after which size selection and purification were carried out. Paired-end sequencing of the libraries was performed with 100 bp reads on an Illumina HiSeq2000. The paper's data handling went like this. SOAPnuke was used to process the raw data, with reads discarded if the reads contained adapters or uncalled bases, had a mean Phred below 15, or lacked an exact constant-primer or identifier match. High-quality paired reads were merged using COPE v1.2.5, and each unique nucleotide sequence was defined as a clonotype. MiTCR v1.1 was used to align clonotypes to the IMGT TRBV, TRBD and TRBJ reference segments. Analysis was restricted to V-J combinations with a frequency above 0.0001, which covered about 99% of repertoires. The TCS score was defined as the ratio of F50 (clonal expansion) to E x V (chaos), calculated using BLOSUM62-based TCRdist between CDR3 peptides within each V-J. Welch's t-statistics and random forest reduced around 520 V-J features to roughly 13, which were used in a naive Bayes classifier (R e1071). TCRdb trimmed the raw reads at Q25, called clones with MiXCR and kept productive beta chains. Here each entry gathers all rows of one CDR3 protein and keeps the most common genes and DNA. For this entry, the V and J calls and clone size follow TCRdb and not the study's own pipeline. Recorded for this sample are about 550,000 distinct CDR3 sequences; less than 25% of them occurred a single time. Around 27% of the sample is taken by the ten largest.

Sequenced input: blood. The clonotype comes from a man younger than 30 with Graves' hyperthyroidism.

The CDR3 is CASSPTVEETQYF. The DNA sequence reads TGTGCCAGCAGCCCAACAGTGGAAGAGACCCAGTACTTC. The chain is made from TRBV14 and TRBJ2-5; the D segment cannot be called with confidence. The junction carries 9 bases between V and J, which are trimmed by 4 bases and 3 bases respectively. The germline V gene encodes CDR1 SGHDN and CDR2 FVKESK. The CDR3 runs 13 residues from the cysteine to the phenylalanine. This entry keeps only the CDR3 DNA: 39 bases, framed from base 1.